This T cell receptor (beta chain) was recovered during a study of molecular identifiers for immune sequencing clone quantification. TCR libraries were built in bulk with a published protocol and specific TCR primers. TCRdb redid the calling of the PCR reads with MiXCR, one entry per CDR3 protein. The sample has about 32,000 distinct CDR3 sequences; under 20% are singletons. CDR3 length: 16 residues. V was pared by 5 bases and J by 1 base, with 4 bases of the junction left unmatched. Germline V gives CDR1 SGHVS, CDR2 FNYEAQ. The source is a human donor in good health. Some libraries in this study had Jurkat cell RNA spiked in. This chain uses TRBV7-6 with TRBJ2-3; TRBD2 matches 12 bases. The specimen sequenced was naive CD8+ T cells from blood, with Jurkat cell RNA spiked in. Sample subset: FACS-sorted CD8+CD4-CCR7+CD45RA+ naive T cells. The CDR3 region is CASSPRLAGGTDTQYF. In DNA, the CDR3 is TGTGCCAGCAGCCCACGACTAGCGGGGGGCACAGATACGCAGTATTTT. Complete variable domain (other parts from reference TRBV7-6 and TRBJ2-3): GAGVSQSPRYKVTKRGQDVALRCDPISGHVSLYWYRQALGQGPEFLTYFNYEAQQDKSGLPNDRFSAERPEGSISTLTIQRTEQRDSAMYRCASSPRLAGGTDTQYFGPGTRLTVL.